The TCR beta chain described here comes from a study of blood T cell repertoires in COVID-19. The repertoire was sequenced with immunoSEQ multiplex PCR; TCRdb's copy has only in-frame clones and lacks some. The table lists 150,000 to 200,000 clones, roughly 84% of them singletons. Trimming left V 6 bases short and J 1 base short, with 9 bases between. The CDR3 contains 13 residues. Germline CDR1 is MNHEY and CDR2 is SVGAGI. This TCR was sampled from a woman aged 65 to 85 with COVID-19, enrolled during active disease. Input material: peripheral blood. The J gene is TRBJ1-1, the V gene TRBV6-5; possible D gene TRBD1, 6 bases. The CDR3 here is CASSLQGNTEAFF. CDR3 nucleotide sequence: TGTGCCAGCAGCCTACAGGGGAACACTGAAGCTTTCTTT.